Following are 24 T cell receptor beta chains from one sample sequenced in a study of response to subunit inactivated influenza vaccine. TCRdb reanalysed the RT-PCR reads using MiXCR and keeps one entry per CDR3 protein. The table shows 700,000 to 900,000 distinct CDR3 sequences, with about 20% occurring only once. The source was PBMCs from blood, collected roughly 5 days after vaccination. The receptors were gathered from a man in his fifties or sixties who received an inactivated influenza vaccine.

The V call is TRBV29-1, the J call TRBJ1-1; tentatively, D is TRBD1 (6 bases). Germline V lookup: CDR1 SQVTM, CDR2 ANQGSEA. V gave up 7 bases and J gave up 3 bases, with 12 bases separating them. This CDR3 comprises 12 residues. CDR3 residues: CSAIGGHTEAFF. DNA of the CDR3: TGCAGCGCGATAGGGGGGCACACTGAAGCTTTCTTT.

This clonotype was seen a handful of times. CDR3 in DNA: TGCAGTGCTCCCGACCACGGCGGCGTCAGCTATGGCTACACCTTC. Its protein product is CSAPDHGGVSYGYTF. This rearrangement joins TRBV20-1 to TRBJ1-2, with D unresolved. CDR3 length equals 15 residues. Per the germline V gene, CDR1 is DFQATT and CDR2 is SNEGSKA (reference sequence). V lost 5 bases and J 4 bases, leaving 20 bases between the germline ends.

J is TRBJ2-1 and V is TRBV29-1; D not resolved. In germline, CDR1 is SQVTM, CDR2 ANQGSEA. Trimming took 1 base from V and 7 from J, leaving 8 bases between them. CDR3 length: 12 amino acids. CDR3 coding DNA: TGCAGCGTTGAAGTACTCGGGAATGAGCAGTTCTTC. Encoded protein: CSVEVLGNEQFF.

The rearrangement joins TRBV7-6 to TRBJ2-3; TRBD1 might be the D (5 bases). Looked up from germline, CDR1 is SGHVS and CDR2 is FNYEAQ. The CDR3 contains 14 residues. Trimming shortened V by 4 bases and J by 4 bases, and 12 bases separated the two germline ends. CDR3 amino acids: CASSSVGPPDTQYF. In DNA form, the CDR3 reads TGTGCCAGCAGCTCAGTGGGGCCGCCAGATACGCAGTATTTT.

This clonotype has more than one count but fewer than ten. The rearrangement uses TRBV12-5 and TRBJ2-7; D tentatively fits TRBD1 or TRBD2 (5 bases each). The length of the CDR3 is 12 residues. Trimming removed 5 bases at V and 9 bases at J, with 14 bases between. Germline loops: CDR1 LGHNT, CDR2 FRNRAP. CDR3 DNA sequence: TGTGCTAGTGGTACGGGACGGTTCGTGCAGTACTTC. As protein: CASGTGRFVQYF.

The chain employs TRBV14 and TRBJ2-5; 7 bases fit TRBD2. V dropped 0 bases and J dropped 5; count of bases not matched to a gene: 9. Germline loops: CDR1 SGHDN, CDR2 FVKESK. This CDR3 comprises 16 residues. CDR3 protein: CASSQDVLRGGETQYF. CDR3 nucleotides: TGTGCCAGCAGCCAAGATGTCTTACGGGGAGGGGAGACCCAGTACTTC.

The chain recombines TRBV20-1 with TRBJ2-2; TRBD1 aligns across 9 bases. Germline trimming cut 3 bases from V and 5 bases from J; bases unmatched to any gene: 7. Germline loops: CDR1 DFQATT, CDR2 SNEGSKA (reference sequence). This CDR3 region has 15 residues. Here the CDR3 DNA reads TGCAGTGCTAGGGGGACAGGGATTGATACCGGGGAGCTGTTTTTT. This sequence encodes CSARGTGIDTGELFF.

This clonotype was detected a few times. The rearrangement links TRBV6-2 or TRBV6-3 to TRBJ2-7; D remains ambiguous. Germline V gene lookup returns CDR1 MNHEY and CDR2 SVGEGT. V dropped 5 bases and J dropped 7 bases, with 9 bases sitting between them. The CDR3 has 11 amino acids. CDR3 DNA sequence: TGTGCCAGCAGTCAAAGACAAGAGCAGTACTTC. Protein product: CASSQRQEQYF.

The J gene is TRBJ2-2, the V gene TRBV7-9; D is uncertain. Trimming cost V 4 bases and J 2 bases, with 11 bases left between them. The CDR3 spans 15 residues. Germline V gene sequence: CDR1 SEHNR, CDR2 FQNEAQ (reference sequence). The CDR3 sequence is CASSSQGLNTGELFF. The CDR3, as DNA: TGTGCCAGCAGCTCTCAAGGTCTTAACACCGGGGAGCTGTTTTTT.

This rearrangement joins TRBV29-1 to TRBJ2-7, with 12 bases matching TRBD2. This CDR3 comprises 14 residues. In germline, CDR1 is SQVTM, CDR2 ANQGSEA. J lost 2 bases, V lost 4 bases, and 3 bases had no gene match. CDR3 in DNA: TGCAGCGTTGCGCTAGCGGGAGGGACCTACGAGCAGTACTTC. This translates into CSVALAGGTYEQYF.

The CDR3 sequence: CASSIWEGEGAFF. The DNA of the CDR3 is TGTGCCAGCAGCATTTGGGAAGGGGAGGGAGCTTTCTTT. The chain is built from TRBV7-9 and TRBJ1-1; D is possibly TRBD1 (5 bases). CDR3 length: 13 amino acids. V was cut by 5 bases and J by 10 bases, with 17 bases left in between. The germline CDR1 and CDR2 sequences are SEHNR and FQNEAQ (reference sequence).

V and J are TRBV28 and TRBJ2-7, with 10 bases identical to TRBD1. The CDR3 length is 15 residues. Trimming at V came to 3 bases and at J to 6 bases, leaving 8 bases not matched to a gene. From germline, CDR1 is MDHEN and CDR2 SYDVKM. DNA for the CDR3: TGTGCCAGCAGTTTCGGCGGGACAGGGGAAGGCGAGCAGTACTTC. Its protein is CASSFGGTGEGEQYF. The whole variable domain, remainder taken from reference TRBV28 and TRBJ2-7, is DVKVTQSSRYLVKRTGEKVFLECVQDMDHENMFWYRQDPGLGLRLIYFSYDVKMKEKGDIPEGYSVSREKKERFSLILESASTNQTSMYLCASSFGGTGEGEQYFGPGTRLTVT.

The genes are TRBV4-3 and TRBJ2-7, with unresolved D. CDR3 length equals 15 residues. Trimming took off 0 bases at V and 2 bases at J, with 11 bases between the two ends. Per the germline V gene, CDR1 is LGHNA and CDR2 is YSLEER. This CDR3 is CASSQDYARTYEQYF. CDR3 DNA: TGCGCCAGCAGCCAAGATTACGCGCGGACCTACGAGCAGTACTTC.

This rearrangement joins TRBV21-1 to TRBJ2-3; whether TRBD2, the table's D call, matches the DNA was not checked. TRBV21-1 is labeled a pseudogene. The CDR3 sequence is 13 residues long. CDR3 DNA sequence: TGTGCCAGCAGCAAACGGACTTCAGATACGCAGTATTTT. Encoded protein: CASSKRTSDTQYF.

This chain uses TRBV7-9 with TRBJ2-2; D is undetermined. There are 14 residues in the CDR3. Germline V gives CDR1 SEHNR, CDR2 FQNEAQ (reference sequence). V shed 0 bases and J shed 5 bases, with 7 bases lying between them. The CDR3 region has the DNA TGTGCCAGCAGCTTAGCCCCCTCGACCGGGGAGCTGTTTTTT. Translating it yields CASSLAPSTGELFF.

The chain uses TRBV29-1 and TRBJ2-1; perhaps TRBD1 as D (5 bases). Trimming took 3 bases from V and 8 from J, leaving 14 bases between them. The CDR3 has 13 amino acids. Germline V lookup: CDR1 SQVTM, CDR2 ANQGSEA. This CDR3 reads CSVDQGIRDEQFF. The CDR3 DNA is TGCAGCGTTGACCAGGGTATAAGGGATGAGCAGTTCTTC.

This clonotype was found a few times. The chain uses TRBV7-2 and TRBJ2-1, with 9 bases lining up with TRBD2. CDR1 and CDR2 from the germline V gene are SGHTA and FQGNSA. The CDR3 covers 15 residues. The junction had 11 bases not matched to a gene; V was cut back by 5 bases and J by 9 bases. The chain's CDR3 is CASSPEVSGGIEQFF. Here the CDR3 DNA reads TGTGCCAGCAGCCCCGAGGTTAGCGGGGGAATTGAGCAGTTCTTC.

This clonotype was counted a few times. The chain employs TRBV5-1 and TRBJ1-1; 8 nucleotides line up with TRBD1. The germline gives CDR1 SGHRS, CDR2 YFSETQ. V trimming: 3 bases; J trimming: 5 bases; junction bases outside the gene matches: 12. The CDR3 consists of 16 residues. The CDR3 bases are TGCGCCAGCAGCTCGACCTCGGGACAGGCTGGAACTGAAGCTTTCTTT. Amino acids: CASSSTSGQAGTEAFF.

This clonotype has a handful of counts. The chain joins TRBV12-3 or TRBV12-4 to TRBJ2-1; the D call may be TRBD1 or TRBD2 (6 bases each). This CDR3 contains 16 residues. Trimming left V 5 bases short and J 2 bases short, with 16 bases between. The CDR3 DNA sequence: TGTGCCAGCAGTCTCTTCCCGGGGGCAACCTACAATGAGCAGTTCTTC. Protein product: CASSLFPGATYNEQFF.

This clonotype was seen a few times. The chain's CDR3 is CASSLLPVGAVQYF. In DNA, the CDR3 is TGTGCCAGCAGCTTATTACCCGTCGGGGCAGTTCAGTACTTC. The genes are TRBV7-9 and TRBJ2-7; D may match TRBD1 or TRBD2 (5 bases each). Germline V gene data show CDR1 as SEHNR and CDR2 as FQNEAQ (reference sequence). V was shortened by 2 bases and J by 10 bases, with 18 bases between the two germline ends. CDR3 length: 14 residues.

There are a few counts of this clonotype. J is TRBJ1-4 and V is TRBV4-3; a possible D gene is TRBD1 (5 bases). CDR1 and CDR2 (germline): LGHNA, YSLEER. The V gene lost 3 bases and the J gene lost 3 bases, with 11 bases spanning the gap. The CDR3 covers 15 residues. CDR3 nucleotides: TGCGCCAGCAGCCACGGGGGGAGGTCTAATGAAAAACTGTTTTTT. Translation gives CASSHGGRSNEKLFF.

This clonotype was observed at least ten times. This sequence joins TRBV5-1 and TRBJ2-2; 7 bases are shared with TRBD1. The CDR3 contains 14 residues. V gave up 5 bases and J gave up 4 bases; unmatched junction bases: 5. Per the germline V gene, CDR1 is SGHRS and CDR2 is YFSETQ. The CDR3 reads CASRGQEITGELFF. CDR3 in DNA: TGCGCCAGCAGAGGACAGGAGATCACCGGGGAGCTGTTTTTT.

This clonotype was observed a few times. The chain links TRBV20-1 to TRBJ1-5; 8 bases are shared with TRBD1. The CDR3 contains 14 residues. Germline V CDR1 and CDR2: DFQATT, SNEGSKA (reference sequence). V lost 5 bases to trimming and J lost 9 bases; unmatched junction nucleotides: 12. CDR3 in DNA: TGCAGTGCTCCAGATACAGGGGGAGGTCGGCCCCAGCATTTT. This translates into CSAPDTGGGRPQHF.

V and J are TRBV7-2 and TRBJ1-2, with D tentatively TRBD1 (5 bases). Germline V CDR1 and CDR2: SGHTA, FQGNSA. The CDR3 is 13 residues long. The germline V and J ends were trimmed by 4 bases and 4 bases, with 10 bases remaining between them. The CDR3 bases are TGTGCCAGCAGCTCGAGCGGGGGCTATGGCTACACCTTC. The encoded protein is CASSSSGGYGYTF.